What follows describes a single T cell receptor (beta chain). Antigen specificity is unknown. The data are from a study of cytomegalovirus exposure and HLA in healthy donors. PCR primers comprised 60 Vbeta and 13 Jbeta primers. Per the original methods: The count from a later analysis was 60 million to 85 million unique TCR beta chains, some 10 million of them shared. Here immunoSEQ multiplex PCR was the method, and the copy in TCRdb shows in-frame clones only, minus some. From that table come the V and J calls and clone size; the DNA was used to work out D and trimming. The profile shows approximately 110,000 clones, 55% to 75% of them singletons. The CDR3 runs 17 residues. Trimming removed 6 bases from V and 8 bases from J; junction bases left unmatched: 17. The germline V gene has CDR1 SNHLY and CDR2 FYNNEI. Study-wide results and caveats: The productive fraction for most TCR beta V segments was about 87% or about 30% in an earlier analysis. In a later analysis, at a false discovery rate of 0.05, approximately 15,000 TCR beta sequences matched HLA alleles.

The source of this sequence is a woman in her 70s in good health and CMV-seropositive. This chain joins TRBV2 and TRBJ2-1; 9 nucleotides line up with TRBD1. Input material: PBMCs. CDR3 bases: TGTGCCAGCAGCGTACGCGTCCCCGGGACAGGGTTCGATGAGCAGTTCTTC. Its protein is CASSVRVPGTGFDEQFF.